This TCR beta chain emerged from a study of blood T cells in healthy people across ages. This clonotype was seen just once. V gave up 4 bases and J gave up 3 bases; unmatched junction bases: 9. CDR1 and CDR2 (germline): SGHRS, YFSETQ. The CDR3 sequence is 16 residues long. A second about 6 to 11 cycle PCR used barcoded and J-beta primers. TCRdb recomputed calls from the 5' RACE reads with MiXCR, one row per CDR3 protein. This table has hundreds of thousands of distinct CDR3 sequences, 44% appearing once. The sequencing sample was made of blood. The chain carries TRBV5-1 and TRBJ2-7; TRBD1 aligns across 11 bases. This TCR was recovered from a man in his 60s in good health. The CDR3 protein is CASSGWTGGLSYEQYF. As DNA, the CDR3 is TGCGCCAGCAGCGGCTGGACAGGGGGCCTTAGCTACGAGCAGTACTTC.